The 13 T cell receptor beta chains in this list originate from one sample, sequenced in a study of shared clonotypes between healthy human individuals. Some clones are missing from TCRdb's copy, which holds only in-frame ones; the method was immunoSEQ multiplex PCR. The top ten hold roughly 0.13% of the sample, which has millions of clones, approximately 92% seen once. Sequenced sample: naive CD4+ T cells sorted from blood. The subset is: CD45RA+ positively selected. Receptors originate from a man aged 18 to 30 in good health.

The V and J genes are TRBV11-3 and TRBJ1-1; D might be TRBD1 (6 bases). With 1 base removed from V and 3 bases from J, the gap between germline ends came to 12 bases. This CDR3 has 15 residues. CDR1 is SGHNT and CDR2 is YENEEA in the germline V gene. CDR3 DNA sequence: TGTGCCAGCAGCTTAGGTTCAGGGGTGTACACTGAAGCTTTCTTT. Amino acid sequence: CASSLGSGVYTEAFF.

This chain joins TRBV5-1 and TRBJ1-3; D gene uncertain. CDR3 length equals 15 residues. Trimming took off 1 base at V and 2 bases at J, with 10 bases between the two ends. Germline V lookup: CDR1 SGHRS, CDR2 YFSETQ. For the CDR3, the DNA is TGCGCCAGCAGCTTGTCACCGGAGACTGGAAACACCATATATTTT. Amino acids: CASSLSPETGNTIYF.

The chain uses TRBV19 and TRBJ1-5; 7 nucleotides line up with TRBD1. Germline trimming cut 3 bases from V and 0 bases from J; bases unmatched to any gene: 8. This CDR3 has 17 amino acids. CDR1 LNHDA and CDR2 SQIVND come from the germline V gene (reference sequence). The CDR3 is CASSIGQGGYSNQPQHF. DNA of the CDR3: TGTGCCAGTAGTATTGGGCAGGGGGGCTATAGCAATCAGCCCCAGCATTTT.

The genes are TRBV6-1 and TRBJ1-2; TRBD1 might be the D (5 bases). The germline V gene encodes CDR1 MNHNS and CDR2 SASEGT. V lost 8 bases to trimming and J lost 10 bases, with 17 bases between them. This CDR3 comprises 12 residues. CDR3 amino acids: CASRPHGGTYTF. The CDR3 DNA reads TGTGCCAGCCGTCCACACGGGGGGACCTACACCTTC.

V usage is TRBV11-2 and J usage is TRBJ1-6; 8 bases are a match to TRBD1. In germline, CDR1 is SGHAT, CDR2 FQNNGV. The CDR3 runs to 14 residues. V was pared by 5 bases and J by 6 bases, with 3 bases of the junction left unmatched. The CDR3 nucleotides read TGTGCCAGCAGCGCACAGGGGGGTAATTCACCCCTCCACTTT. Translated, it gives CASSAQGGNSPLHF. Variable domain in full (rest from reference TRBV11-2 and TRBJ1-6): EAGVAQSPRYKIIEKRQSVAFWCNPISGHATLYWYQQILGQGPKLLIQFQNNGVVDDSQLPKDRFSAERLKGVDSTLKIQPAKLEDSAVYLCASSAQGGNSPLHFGNGTRLTVT.

This sequence joins TRBV5-6 and TRBJ2-1; D unresolved. This CDR3 has 14 residues. The germline V gene encodes CDR1 SGHDT and CDR2 YYEEEE. The V and J ends lost 5 bases and 1 base respectively, with 10 bases between them. The CDR3 reads CASSPPGSYNEQFF. The CDR3 nucleotides are TGTGCCAGCAGTCCCCCCGGGTCCTACAATGAGCAGTTCTTC.

The chain has TRBV7-9 and TRBJ2-1, with D hard to call. The CDR3 totals 15 residues. V lost 2 bases to trimming and J lost 6 bases, with 14 bases between them. Germline assignment: CDR1 SEHNR and CDR2 FQNEAQ (reference sequence). CDR3 in amino acids: CASSLMMAGSNEQFF. CDR3 DNA: TGTGCCAGCAGCTTAATGATGGCTGGATCCAATGAGCAGTTCTTC.

The CDR3 sequence is CASSQAGKDSSFSYNEQFF. CDR3 in DNA: TGCGCCAGCAGTCAAGCGGGCAAGGACAGCTCTTTCTCCTACAATGAGCAGTTCTTC. The chain carries TRBV23-1 and TRBJ2-1; D is possibly TRBD1 (6 bases). TRBV23-1 is an ORF, and what it does is uncertain. This CDR3 contains 19 residues. Trimming left V 2 bases short and J 0 bases short, with 20 bases between.

The chain couples TRBV5-4 to TRBJ2-5; tentatively, D is TRBD1 or TRBD2 (7 bases each). This CDR3 contains 15 residues. V was clipped by 6 bases and J by 6 bases, with 21 bases between them. Germline lookup yields CDR1 SGHNT and CDR2 YYREEE (reference sequence). The CDR3 region is CASTDQGGATKTQYF. CDR3 DNA sequence: TGTGCCAGCACCGACCAGGGGGGGGCTACTAAGACCCAGTACTTC.

This clone has only one observation. The chain recombines TRBV5-1 with TRBJ1-4; 7 positions match TRBD1. The ends lost 4 bases at V and 4 bases at J; junction bases unmatched: 4. Germline V gene lookup returns CDR1 SGHRS and CDR2 YFSETQ. This CDR3 has 14 residues. This chain's CDR3 is CASSRQGLNEKLFF. In nucleotides, the CDR3 is TGCGCCAGCAGCCGACAGGGACTTAATGAAAAACTGTTTTTT.

This clone was seen just once. V gene TRBV7-2 combines with J gene TRBJ2-7; D is possibly TRBD2 (5 bases). V gave up 2 bases and J gave up 5 bases, with 13 bases separating them. There are 14 residues in the CDR3. Germline values: CDR1 SGHTA, CDR2 FQGNSA. CDR3 amino acids: CASSLNSDSNEQYF. CDR3 nucleotides: TGTGCCAGCAGCTTAAATTCGGACTCGAACGAGCAGTACTTC.

This clone has a single count. The rearrangement uses TRBV12-5 and TRBJ2-1; unclear D gene. The V gene's germline CDR1 is LGHNT and CDR2 FRNRAP. This CDR3 has 12 amino acids. V gave up 0 bases and J gave up 9 bases, with 6 bases separating them. CDR3 residues: CASGLVYAEQFF. CDR3 nucleotides: TGTGCTAGTGGTTTGGTATATGCTGAGCAGTTCTTC.

This chain joins TRBV7-2 and TRBJ1-6; 9 positions match TRBD1. The CDR3 runs to 13 residues. V trimming: 7 bases; J trimming: 6 bases; junction bases outside the gene matches: 1. Looked up from germline, CDR1 is SGHTA and CDR2 is FQGNSA. As DNA, the CDR3 is TGTGCCAGCACACAGGGGGCTAATTCACCCCTCCACTTT. It specifies CASTQGANSPLHF.